This is a list of T cell receptor beta chains from one sample in a study of blood T cell repertoires in COVID-19. The table came from immunoSEQ multiplex PCR; TCRdb's copy has only in-frame clones and leaves some out. The sample has 450,000 or so clones, 85% to 90% seen once; the top ten hold roughly 0.84%. Specimen: peripheral blood. These receptors all come from a man younger than 35 with COVID-19, enrolled during active disease. Each CDR3 is given with its conserved first and last residue. Each record gives: CDR3 DNA, CDR3 protein, clone size, J gene, V gene, D gene. D genes are given only for firm matches. Only some rows state a clone size, as once, few, many or a class for expanded clones.

TGTGCCAGCAGCGCAACACCGGGACTAGGGGTTAACATTCAGTACTTC CASSATPGLGVNIQYF NA TRBJ2-4 TRBV9 TRBD2
TGTGCCAGCAGTGAAAACAACTACGAGCAGTACTTC CASSENNYEQYF NA TRBJ2-7 TRBV2 NA
TGTGCCAGCTCATGGGGACAGGGGGGAATGGGCACTGAAGCTTTCTTT CASSWGQGGMGTEAFF NA TRBJ1-1 TRBV18 TRBD1
TGTGCCAGCAAAATAAGGGGGGGACAGGGAGTTGGCGAGCAGTACTTC CASKIRGGQGVGEQYF NA TRBJ2-7 TRBV28 TRBD1
TGTGCCACCAGTGATTCAACGACGGCTAGCGGCTACACCTTC CATSDSTTASGYTF NA TRBJ1-2 TRBV24-1 NA
TGTGCCAGCAGCGTTCGGACAGGGGTTGAAGCTTTCTTT CASSVRTGVEAFF NA TRBJ1-1 TRBV11-2 TRBD1
TGTGCCAGCAGCTCCGAGCTTTTTTATGGCTACACCTTC CASSSELFYGYTF NA TRBJ1-2 TRBV5-6 NA
TGTGCCAGCAGCCAAGATGGTAGCTCCTACAATGAGCAGTTCTTC CASSQDGSSYNEQFF NA TRBJ2-1 TRBV4-2 NA
TGTGCCAGCAGTCCCTTTCGGAGCCAAGAGACCCAGTACTTC CASSPFRSQETQYF NA TRBJ2-5 TRBV6-5 NA
TGTGCCAGCAGCGGACAGGGGCATCAGCCCCAGCATTTT CASSGQGHQPQHF NA TRBJ1-5 TRBV12-3/TRBV12-4 TRBD1
TGCGCCAGCAGCTCGAAAACTAGCGGGAGGGCGGATACGCAGTATTTT CASSSKTSGRADTQYF NA TRBJ2-3 TRBV4-1 TRBD2
TGTGCCAGCAGCCAACTATATACGCAGTATTTT CASSQLYTQYF NA TRBJ2-3 TRBV3-1/TRBV3-2 NA
TGTGCCAGCAGTGAAATGGCGGGGCCCTACGAGCAGTACTTC CASSEMAGPYEQYF once TRBJ2-7 TRBV6-1 NA
TGTGCCAGCAGTTCGGGGACAGGGCGAGAGCAGTACTTC CASSSGTGREQYF NA TRBJ2-7 TRBV12-3/TRBV12-4 TRBD1
TGTGCCAGTAGTCTCGACTATACGCAGTATTTT CASSLDYTQYF NA TRBJ2-3 TRBV19 NA
TGTGCCAGCAGAATAGGGGTGGGGGAGACCCAGTACTTC CASRIGVGETQYF NA TRBJ2-5 TRBV6-6 NA
TGTGCCAGCAGCTCCGGACTAGCCCAAGATACGCAGTATTTT CASSSGLAQDTQYF NA TRBJ2-3 TRBV5-4 TRBD2
TGTGCCAGCAGCCAAGTTACAGGCTCCTACAATGAGCAGTTCTTC CASSQVTGSYNEQFF NA TRBJ2-1 TRBV3-1/TRBV3-2 NA
TGTGCCAGCAGTGGATTGAGACAGGTGGCCTACGAGCAGTACTTC CASSGLRQVAYEQYF NA TRBJ2-7 TRBV25-1 NA
TGCGCCAGCAGCTTGGACAGGGGGCGTTACGAGCAGTACTTC CASSLDRGRYEQYF NA TRBJ2-7 TRBV5-1 TRBD1
TGTGCCAGCAGCCTCCCAGGTAGCGGGGCCTACAATGAGCAGTTCTTC CASSLPGSGAYNEQFF NA TRBJ2-1 TRBV5-4 TRBD2
TGTGCCAGCAGTTGGACTAGCGGGACCTTGAAGACCCAGTACTTC CASSWTSGTLKTQYF NA TRBJ2-5 TRBV27 TRBD2
TGTGCCTGGAGTGTTGGGCGCGGGAGGACTGGGGCCAACGTCCTGACTTTC CAWSVGRGRTGANVLTF once TRBJ2-6 TRBV30 TRBD2
TGTGCCAGCACAGGGACCTTGGGGGGAAATCAGCCCCAGCATTTT CASTGTLGGNQPQHF NA TRBJ1-5 TRBV2 NA
TGTGCCAGCAGTGACGGGGCGGGATATAATGAGCAGTTCTTC CASSDGAGYNEQFF NA TRBJ2-1 TRBV2 NA
TGTGCCTGGAGTGTGGGAGGCGGCGCCTACAATGAGCAGTTCTTC CAWSVGGGAYNEQFF few TRBJ2-1 TRBV30 NA
TGTGCCAGCAGAGCCAACAGGGCCACGGAGCTGTTTTTT CASRANRATELFF NA TRBJ2-2 TRBV2 NA
TGTGCCACCAGCAGAGATGCTAGGCTCCAAGAGACCCAGTACTTC CATSRDARLQETQYF NA TRBJ2-5 TRBV15 NA
TGTGCCAGCAGCCAGAACGACAGGCAAGGCTATGGCTACACCTTC CASSQNDRQGYGYTF once TRBJ1-2 TRBV3-1/TRBV3-2 NA
TGTGCCAGCAGCCAAGGGATCGGGGGGGTACCTGAAAAACTGTTTTTT CASSQGIGGVPEKLFF NA TRBJ1-4 TRBV4-2 NA
TGCGCCAGCAGCCCAGAAGGGGGCGATGGCTACACCTTC CASSPEGGDGYTF once TRBJ1-2 TRBV4-1 TRBD1
TGTGCTAGTGGCTCGACAGGGTTCGGAAACACCATATATTTT CASGSTGFGNTIYF once TRBJ1-3 TRBV12-5 TRBD1
TGTGCCAGCAGTTTAAGCAGGTTCGGAGGCTACACCTTC CASSLSRFGGYTF NA TRBJ1-2 TRBV12-3/TRBV12-4 NA
TGTGCTAGTGGACCGGGACTAGGGGACATTCAGTACTTC CASGPGLGDIQYF many TRBJ2-4 TRBV12-5 TRBD2
TGTGCCAGCAGCTTGATCGGGGGTGCTGGGGCCAACGTCCTGACTTTC CASSLIGGAGANVLTF NA TRBJ2-6 TRBV5-6 NA
TGTGCCAGTAGTCCGACCCATAGCGGGAGCAACGAGCAGTACTTC CASSPTHSGSNEQYF once TRBJ2-7 TRBV19 TRBD2
TGTGCCAGCAGCTTAGTCCGGGGGGCCCTACTCACAGATACGCAGTATTTT CASSLVRGALLTDTQYF NA TRBJ2-3 TRBV7-2 NA
TGCGCCAGCAGCTTGGAGTCCTCGGCAGGACAAAACACTGAAGCTTTCTTT CASSLESSAGQNTEAFF NA TRBJ1-1 TRBV5-1 NA
TGTGCCAGCAGCGTGGGACAGGGTGATCAAGAGACCCAGTACTTC CASSVGQGDQETQYF NA TRBJ2-5 TRBV9 TRBD1
TGTGCCAGCAGCTTAATGGGACTAGCGGGAGGAAGAGGCAATGAGCAGTTCTTC CASSLMGLAGGRGNEQFF NA TRBJ2-1 TRBV7-2 TRBD2
TGCGCCAGCAGCCAATATATGTCAGGGGGCGCGGCTAACTATGGCTACACCTTC CASSQYMSGGAANYGYTF NA TRBJ1-2 TRBV4-1 TRBD1
TGTGCCACCAGTGGGACAGGGTACCAGCCCCAGCATTTT CATSGTGYQPQHF NA TRBJ1-5 TRBV24-1 TRBD1
TGTGCCAGCAGGCCGGACAGGGGAAGGTATGGCTACACCTTC CASRPDRGRYGYTF NA TRBJ1-2 TRBV7-2 TRBD1
TGTGCCAGCAGTTTTCTGACAGGACCCAGTGAGTACGAGCAGTACTTC CASSFLTGPSEYEQYF NA TRBJ2-7 TRBV27 NA
TGTGCCTGGAGTGCCCGCGGGAGCCCCTACAATGAGCAGTTCTTC CAWSARGSPYNEQFF NA TRBJ2-1 TRBV30 TRBD2
TGTGCCAGCAGTCCAGGGGGGACAGGGGAACGTGAGCAGTTCTTC CASSPGGTGEREQFF NA TRBJ2-1 TRBV6-6 TRBD1
TGTGCCACCAGCAGAGATTGGCGGGACGAGCAGTTCTTC CATSRDWRDEQFF NA TRBJ2-1 TRBV15 NA
TGCGCCAGCAGCTTCACAGGTCGGGGGGAGACCCAGTACTTC CASSFTGRGETQYF NA TRBJ2-5 TRBV5-1 NA
TGTGCCAGCAGCCAAGATAGAAAGGGACTAGCGGCACAAGAGACCCAGTACTTC CASSQDRKGLAAQETQYF NA TRBJ2-5 TRBV14 TRBD2
TGTGCCAGCAGTTACTCGACCCCTGCTAGTGGAAACACCATATATTTT CASSYSTPASGNTIYF once TRBJ1-3 TRBV6-6 NA
TGTGCCAGCAGAGTGAACAGGGGCCAGAATCAGCCCCAGCATTTT CASRVNRGQNQPQHF NA TRBJ1-5 TRBV4-2 TRBD1
TGTGCCAGCAGTGAAGCGCGGTGGCAGTCCGTCGAGACCCAGTACTTC CASSEARWQSVETQYF NA TRBJ2-5 TRBV6-1 NA